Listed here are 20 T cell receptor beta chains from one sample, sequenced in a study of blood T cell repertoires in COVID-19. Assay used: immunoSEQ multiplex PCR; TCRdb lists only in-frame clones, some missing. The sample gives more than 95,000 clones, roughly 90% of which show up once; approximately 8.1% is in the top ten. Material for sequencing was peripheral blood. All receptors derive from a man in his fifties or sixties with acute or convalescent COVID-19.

The CDR3 nucleotides are TGTGCCAGCAGCTTAGGCGGCAGTCATTACGAGCAGTACTTC. This codes for CASSLGGSHYEQYF. The gene calls are TRBV11-3 and TRBJ2-7; D is undetermined. In germline, CDR1 is SGHNT, CDR2 YENEEA. The CDR3 spans 14 residues. Deletions cut 1 base from V and 4 bases from J, with 11 bases between. The whole variable domain, remainder taken from reference TRBV11-3 and TRBJ2-7, is EAGVVQSPRYKIIEKKQPVAFWCNPISGHNTLYWYLQNLGQGPELLIRYENEEAVDDSQLPKDRFSAERLKGVDSTLKIQPAELGDSAVYLCASSLGGSHYEQYFGPGTRLTVT.

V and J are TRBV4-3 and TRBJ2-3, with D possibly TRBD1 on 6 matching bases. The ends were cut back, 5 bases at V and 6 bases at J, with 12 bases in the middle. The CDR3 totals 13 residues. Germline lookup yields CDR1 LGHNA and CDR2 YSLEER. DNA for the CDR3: TGCGCCAGCAGCAACAGGGTTCTGGATACGCAGTATTTT. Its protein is CASSNRVLDTQYF.

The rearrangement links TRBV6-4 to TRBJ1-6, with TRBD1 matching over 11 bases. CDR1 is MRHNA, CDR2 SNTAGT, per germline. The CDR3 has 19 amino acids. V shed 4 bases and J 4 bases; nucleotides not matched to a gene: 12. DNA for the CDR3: TGTGCCAGCAGTGGTCGGACAGGGGGCAGCCCCCATTATAATTCACCCCTCCACTTT. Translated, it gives CASSGRTGGSPHYNSPLHF.

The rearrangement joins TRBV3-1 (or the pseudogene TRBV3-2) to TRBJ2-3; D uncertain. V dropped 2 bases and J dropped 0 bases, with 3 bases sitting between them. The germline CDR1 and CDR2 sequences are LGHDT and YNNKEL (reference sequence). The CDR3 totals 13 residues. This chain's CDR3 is CASSQSSTDTQYF. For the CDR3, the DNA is TGTGCCAGCAGCCAATCTAGCACAGATACGCAGTATTTT.

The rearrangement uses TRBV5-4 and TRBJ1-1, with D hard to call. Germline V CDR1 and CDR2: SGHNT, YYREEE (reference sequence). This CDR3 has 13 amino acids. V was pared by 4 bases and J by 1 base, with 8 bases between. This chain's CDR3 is CASSRRTNTEAFF. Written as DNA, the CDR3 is TGTGCCAGCAGCAGGAGGACGAACACTGAAGCTTTCTTT.

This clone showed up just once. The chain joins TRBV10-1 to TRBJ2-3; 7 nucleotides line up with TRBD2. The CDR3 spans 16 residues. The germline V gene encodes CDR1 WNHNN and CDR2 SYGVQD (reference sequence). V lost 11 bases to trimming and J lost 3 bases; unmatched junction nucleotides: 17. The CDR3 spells CAVPKRECRGTDTQYF. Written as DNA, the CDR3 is TGCGCCGTCCCAAAGCGGGAATGCAGAGGAACAGATACGCAGTATTTT.

The CDR3 nucleotides are TGCAGCGTTCAAGGGGGACAGAACACTGAAGCTTTCTTT. Its translation is CSVQGGQNTEAFF. The chain is built from TRBV29-1 and TRBJ1-1, with TRBD1 as a possible D gene (6 bases). With 5 bases removed from V and 1 base from J, the gap between germline ends came to 11 bases. The CDR3 is made up of 13 amino acids. The germline CDR1 and CDR2 sequences are SQVTM and ANQGSEA.

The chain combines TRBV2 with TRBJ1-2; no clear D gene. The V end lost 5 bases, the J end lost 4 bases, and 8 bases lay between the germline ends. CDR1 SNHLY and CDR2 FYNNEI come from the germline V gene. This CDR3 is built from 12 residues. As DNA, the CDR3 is TGTGCCAGCAGTTCTGACATCTATGGCTACACCTTC. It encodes CASSSDIYGYTF.

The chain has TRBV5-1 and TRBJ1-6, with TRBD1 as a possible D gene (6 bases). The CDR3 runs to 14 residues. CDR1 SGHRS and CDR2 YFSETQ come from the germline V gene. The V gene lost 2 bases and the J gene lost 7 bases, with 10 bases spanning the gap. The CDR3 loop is CASSLRQENSPLHF. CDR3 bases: TGCGCCAGCAGCTTACGACAGGAAAATTCACCCCTCCACTTT.

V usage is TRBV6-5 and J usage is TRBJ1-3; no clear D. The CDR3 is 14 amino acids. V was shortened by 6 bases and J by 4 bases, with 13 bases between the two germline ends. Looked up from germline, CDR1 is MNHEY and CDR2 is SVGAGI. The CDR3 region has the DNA TGTGCCAGCAGCCTTTCGGGGAGAGGAAACACCATATATTTT. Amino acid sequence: CASSLSGRGNTIYF.

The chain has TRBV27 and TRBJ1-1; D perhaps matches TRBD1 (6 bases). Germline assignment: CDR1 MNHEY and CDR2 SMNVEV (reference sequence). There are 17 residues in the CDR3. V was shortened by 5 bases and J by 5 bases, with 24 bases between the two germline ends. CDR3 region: CASSPSAGDLPPTEAFF. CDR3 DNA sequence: TGTGCCAGCAGTCCCTCAGCAGGGGACCTACCGCCTACTGAAGCTTTCTTT.

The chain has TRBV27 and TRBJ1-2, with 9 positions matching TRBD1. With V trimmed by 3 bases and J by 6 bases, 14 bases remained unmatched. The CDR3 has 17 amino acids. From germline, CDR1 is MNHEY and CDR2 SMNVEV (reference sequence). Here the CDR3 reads CASSFTPGTGTLDGYTF. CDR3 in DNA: TGTGCCAGCAGTTTTACGCCCGGGACAGGGACGTTGGATGGCTACACCTTC.

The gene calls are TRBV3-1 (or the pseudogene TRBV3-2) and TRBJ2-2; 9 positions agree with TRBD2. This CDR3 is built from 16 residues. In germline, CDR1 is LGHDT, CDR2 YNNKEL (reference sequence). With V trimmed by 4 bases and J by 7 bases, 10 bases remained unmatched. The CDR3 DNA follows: TGTGCCAGCAGCCCCGTCGGGGGGACTAGCCACGGGGAGCTGTTTTTT. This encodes CASSPVGGTSHGELFF.

In DNA form, the CDR3 reads TGCAGCGCCCGGATAGAGGGGGCGAAGGCACCCCTCCACTTT. It specifies CSARIEGAKAPLHF. The chain recombines TRBV29-1 with TRBJ1-6, with 7 bases matching TRBD1. The CDR3 totals 14 residues. In germline, CDR1 is SQVTM, CDR2 ANQGSEA. With V trimmed by 7 bases and J by 11 bases, 14 bases remained unmatched.

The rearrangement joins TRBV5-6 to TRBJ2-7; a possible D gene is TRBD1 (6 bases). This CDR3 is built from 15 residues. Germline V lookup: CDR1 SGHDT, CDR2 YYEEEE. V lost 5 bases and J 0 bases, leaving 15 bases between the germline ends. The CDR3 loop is CASRGRQATSYEQYF. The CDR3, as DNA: TGTGCCAGCAGAGGCCGACAGGCGACCTCCTACGAGCAGTACTTC.

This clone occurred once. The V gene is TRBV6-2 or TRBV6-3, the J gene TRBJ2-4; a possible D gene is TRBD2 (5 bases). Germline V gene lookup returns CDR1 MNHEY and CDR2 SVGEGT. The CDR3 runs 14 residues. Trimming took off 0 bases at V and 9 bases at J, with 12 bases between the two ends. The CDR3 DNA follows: TGTGCCAGCAGTTACTCTCGGGGTGAGAGCATTCAGTACTTC. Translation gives CASSYSRGESIQYF.

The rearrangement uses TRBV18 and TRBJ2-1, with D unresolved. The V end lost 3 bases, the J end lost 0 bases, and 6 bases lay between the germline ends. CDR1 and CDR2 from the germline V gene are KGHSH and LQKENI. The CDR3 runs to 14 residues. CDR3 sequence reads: CASSPSVSYNEQFF. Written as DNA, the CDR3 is TGTGCCAGCTCACCGTCGGTCTCCTACAATGAGCAGTTCTTC.

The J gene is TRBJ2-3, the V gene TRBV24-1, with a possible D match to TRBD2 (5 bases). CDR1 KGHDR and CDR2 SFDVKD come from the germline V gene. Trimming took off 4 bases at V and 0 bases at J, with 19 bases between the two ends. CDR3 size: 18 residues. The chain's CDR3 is CATSDPLERKASTDTQYF. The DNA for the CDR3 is TGTGCCACCAGTGACCCACTAGAGCGGAAAGCTAGCACAGATACGCAGTATTTT.

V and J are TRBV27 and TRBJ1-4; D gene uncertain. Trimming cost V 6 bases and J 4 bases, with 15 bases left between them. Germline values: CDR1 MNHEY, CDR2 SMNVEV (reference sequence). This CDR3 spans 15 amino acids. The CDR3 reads CASREGGRDNEKLFF. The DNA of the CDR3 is TGTGCCAGCAGGGAGGGAGGGCGAGATAATGAAAAACTGTTTTTT.

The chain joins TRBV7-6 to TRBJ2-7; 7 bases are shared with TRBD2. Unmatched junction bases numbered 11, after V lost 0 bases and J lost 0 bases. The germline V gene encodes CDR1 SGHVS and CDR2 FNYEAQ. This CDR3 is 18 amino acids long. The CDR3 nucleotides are TGTGCCAGCAGCTTAGCGCCTGGCAGAGCGGGAAGCTCCTACGAGCAGTACTTC. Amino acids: CASSLAPGRAGSSYEQYF.